These 26 T cell receptor beta chains were all obtained from the same sample, sequenced in a study of shared clonotypes between healthy human individuals. Measured with immunoSEQ multiplex PCR; TCRdb has only the in-frame clones, and not every one. This repertoire shows about 1 million clones, 70% to 80% found once; its top ten account for 1.5%. The sample was memory CD4+ T cells sorted from blood. Subset of the sample: CD45RA-negative fraction. These receptors were collected from a man aged 18 to 30 in good health.

This clone has more than one count but fewer than ten. The chain has TRBV14 and TRBJ2-6; D ambiguous. V lost 8 bases, J lost 4 bases, and 6 bases lay in between. This CDR3 is 12 amino acids long. Germline CDR1 reads SGHDN; CDR2 reads FVKESK. CDR3 nucleotides: TGTGCCAGCTCACCGGGGGCCAACGTCCTGACTTTC. Residues: CASSPGANVLTF.

The chain has TRBV2 and TRBJ2-7; 7 bases agree with TRBD2. After removal of 7 bases from V and 6 bases from J, the junction contained 9 bases not matched to a gene. The germline gives CDR1 SNHLY, CDR2 FYNNEI. This CDR3 contains 13 residues. The CDR3 reads CASNGDGRSEQYF. For the CDR3, the DNA is TGTGCCAGCAACGGTGACGGGAGGTCCGAGCAGTACTTC.

This clone was counted once. The chain employs TRBV7-9 and TRBJ1-1; D is ambiguous. Trimming stripped 1 base from V and 4 bases from J, with 13 bases between. The CDR3 has 15 residues. The germline gives CDR1 SEHNR, CDR2 FQNEAQ (reference sequence). The CDR3 is CASSLGGWGGTEAFF. The CDR3 nucleotides are TGTGCCAGCAGCTTAGGTGGTTGGGGAGGCACTGAAGCTTTCTTT.

Details on this clone: Since a much larger clone is just one base distant, this may be a read error. The chain uses TRBV5-8 and TRBJ1-5; D remains ambiguous. CDR1 and CDR2 from the germline V gene are SGHTS and YDEGEE. CDR3 length equals 12 residues. Trimming cost V 2 bases and J 3 bases, with 3 bases left between them. As DNA, the CDR3 is TGTGCCAGCAGCTTACACAATCAGCCCCAGCATTTT. Translated: CASSLHNQPQHF. Full variable domain (rest looked up from reference TRBV5-8 and TRBJ1-5): EAGVTQSPTHLIKTRGQQATLRCSPISGHTSVYWYQQALGLGLQFLLWYDEGEERNRGNFPPRFSGRQFPNYSSELNVNALELEDSALYLCASSLHNQPQHFGDGTRLSIL.

The chain links TRBV30 to TRBJ2-5; unclear D gene. The closer fit of TRBJ2-7 to the DNA end suggests the J call may be wrong. The germline gives CDR1 GTSNPN, CDR2 SVGIG (reference sequence). CDR3 length equals 12 residues. The CDR3 region has the DNA TGTGCCTGGAGTGTAGCTGCCTACGAGCAGTACTTC. It specifies CAWSVAAYEQYF.

The chain links TRBV27 to TRBJ1-1; a possible D gene is TRBD1 (5 bases). Trimming cost V 5 bases and J 4 bases, with 14 bases left between them. Germline-derived CDR1 and CDR2 are MNHEY and SMNVEV (reference sequence). CDR3 length equals 14 residues. The CDR3 is CASSPPLQATEAFF. DNA for the CDR3: TGTGCCAGCAGTCCCCCGTTACAGGCCACTGAAGCTTTCTTT.

Regarding this clone: With a much larger clone just one base away, this may be a read error. This chain uses TRBV13 with TRBJ1-2, with D uncertain. Germline-derived CDR1 and CDR2 are PRHDT and FYEKMQ (reference sequence). The CDR3 has 13 residues. Trimming left V 2 bases short and J 2 bases short, with 6 bases between. The CDR3 spells CASSLQQNYGYTF. As DNA, the CDR3 is TGTGCCAGCAGCTTACAACAGAACTATGGCTACACCTTC.

The V gene is TRBV19, the J gene TRBJ2-5, with D uncertain. V shed 3 bases and J shed 5 bases, with 16 bases lying between them. This CDR3 is 15 amino acids long. CDR1 is LNHDA, CDR2 SQIVND, per germline (reference sequence). The CDR3 DNA follows: TGTGCCAGTAGTATTGGGTCACTTGGCGCGGAGACCCAGTACTTC. It codes for CASSIGSLGAETQYF.

This clone was detected once. V is TRBV21-1 and J is TRBJ2-5; the table's TRBD2 call for D was not verified on the DNA. TRBV21-1 is deemed a pseudogene. The CDR3 covers 16 residues. This CDR3 is CASSKANLAGPETQYF. As DNA, the CDR3 is TGTGCCAGCAGCAAAGCCAATTTGGCGGGCCCAGAGACCCAGTACTTC.

The genes are TRBV21-1 and TRBJ2-5; the listed D gene, TRBD2, was not tested against the DNA. TRBV21-1 is given as a pseudogene. The CDR3 runs 16 residues. The CDR3, as DNA: TGTGCCAGCAGCAAAATAGGAGTAAGAGCGCAGGAGACCCAGTACTTC. It codes for CASSKIGVRAQETQYF.

The rearrangement joins TRBV28 to TRBJ1-4; TRBD1 matches 9 bases. Per germline, CDR1 MDHEN and CDR2 SYDVKM. The CDR3 contains 13 residues. The trim removed 6 bases at V and 10 bases at J, leaving 6 bases unmatched. The CDR3 reads CASSPGQGGKLFF. CDR3 DNA: TGTGCCAGCAGCCCGGGACAGGGCGGAAAACTGTTTTTT.

This clone was recorded at least ten times. V is TRBV7-2 and J is TRBJ1-6; 8 nucleotides align to TRBD1. J lost 10 bases, V lost 4 bases, and 6 bases had no gene match. Germline-derived CDR1 and CDR2 are SGHTA and FQGNSA. This CDR3 has 14 residues. The CDR3 bases are TGTGCCAGCAGCTCACAGGGGGAACGGTCACCCCTCCACTTT. Amino acid sequence: CASSSQGERSPLHF.

This chain uses TRBV19 with TRBJ1-5; a weak D match, TRBD1 (5 bases). This CDR3 has 13 residues. Looked up from germline, CDR1 is LNHDA and CDR2 is SQIVND (reference sequence). V shed 2 bases and J shed 7 bases, with 9 bases lying between them. DNA for the CDR3: TGTGCCAGTAGTATAATGGGGGGACAGCCCCAGCATTTT. Its protein product is CASSIMGGQPQHF.

The J gene is TRBJ2-5, the V gene TRBV30; D is perhaps TRBD2 (6 bases). Trimming took 3 bases from V and 4 from J, leaving 12 bases between them. CDR1 and CDR2 (germline): GTSNPN, SVGIG (reference sequence). CDR3 length: 13 residues. This chain's CDR3 is CAWSAGLTETQYF. For the CDR3, the DNA is TGTGCCTGGAGCGCGGGACTGACAGAGACCCAGTACTTC.

The chain carries TRBV6-4 and TRBJ1-4, with D possibly matching TRBD1 (5 bases). Germline values: CDR1 MRHNA, CDR2 SNTAGT. Between the trimmed V and J ends, which lost 6 bases and 7 bases, there was a span of 18 bases. The CDR3 is made up of 15 amino acids. The CDR3: CASSRDAADGEKLFF. DNA of the CDR3: TGTGCCAGCAGCCGGGACGCCGCCGACGGTGAAAAACTGTTTTTT.

The J gene is TRBJ1-4, the V gene TRBV4-1, with D unclear. Germline CDR1 is MGHRA and CDR2 is YSYEKL. V was trimmed by 2 bases and J by 4 bases, leaving 11 bases between them. CDR3 length equals 15 residues. CDR3 region: CASSQTDRFNEKLFF. CDR3 in DNA: TGCGCCAGCAGCCAAACTGATCGCTTTAATGAAAAACTGTTTTTT.

V usage is TRBV4-3 and J usage is TRBJ2-7, with D perhaps matching TRBD1 or TRBD2 (5 bases each). The CDR3 loop spans 15 amino acids. CDR1 and CDR2 (germline): LGHNA, YSLEER. Trimming removed 2 bases at V and 6 bases at J, with 17 bases between. The CDR3 region is CASSQIGTPATEQYF. In DNA form, the CDR3 reads TGCGCCAGCAGCCAAATCGGGACCCCGGCGACCGAGCAGTACTTC.

This chain links TRBV5-1 with TRBJ1-4, with D maybe TRBD1 (5 bases). CDR1 SGHRS and CDR2 YFSETQ come from the germline V gene. V lost 0 bases and J lost 5, with 14 bases in between. This CDR3 is 16 amino acids long. CDR3: CASSLGSWGTNEKLFF. The CDR3 DNA reads as TGCGCCAGCAGCTTGGGCAGTTGGGGGACGAATGAAAAACTGTTTTTT.

This clone was detected many times. The V and J genes are TRBV6-6 and TRBJ1-6, with D uncertain. The CDR3 extends over 13 amino acids. CDR1 and CDR2 from the germline V gene are MNHNY and SVGAGI (reference sequence). The V gene lost 7 bases and the J gene lost 13 bases, with 17 bases spanning the gap. CDR3 protein: CASTLDGRAPLHF. As DNA, the CDR3 is TGTGCCAGCACCCTGGACGGACGGGCGCCCCTCCACTTT.

The chain carries TRBV30 and TRBJ1-2; 9 bases match TRBD1. The trim removed 3 bases at V and 8 bases at J, leaving 4 bases unmatched. Germline assignment: CDR1 GTSNPN and CDR2 SVGIG (reference sequence). CDR3 size: 12 residues. CDR3 sequence: CAWRDRGGGYTF. The DNA of the CDR3 is TGTGCCTGGAGGGACAGGGGAGGAGGCTACACCTTC.

V is TRBV14 and J is TRBJ2-1, with a tentative D call TRBD2 (6 bases). Germline values: CDR1 SGHDN, CDR2 FVKESK. The CDR3 totals 13 residues. The V gene lost 4 bases and the J gene lost 14 bases, with 18 bases spanning the gap. The CDR3 is CASSPSGLGGEFF. For the CDR3, the DNA is TGTGCCAGCAGCCCTTCTGGACTGGGAGGAGAGTTCTTC.

At least ten counts were recorded for this clone. The chain has TRBV7-2 and TRBJ2-5; 9 bases agree with TRBD1. CDR3 length: 13 residues. V was clipped by 5 bases and J by 5 bases; unmatched bases: 3. Per germline, CDR1 SGHTA and CDR2 FQGNSA. The CDR3 nucleotides are TGTGCCAGCAGCGGAGGACAGGGGGAGACCCAGTACTTC. It encodes CASSGGQGETQYF.

This clone occurred a few times. This chain uses TRBV9 with TRBJ1-1, with TRBD1 as a possible D gene (5 bases). The germline CDR1 and CDR2 sequences are SGDLS and YYNGEE. The CDR3 loop spans 17 amino acids. The ends were cut back, 4 bases at V and 1 base at J, with 20 bases in the middle. The CDR3 loop reads CASSTPYGGVGNTEAFF. CDR3 coding DNA: TGTGCCAGCAGCACCCCTTATGGGGGAGTGGGGAACACTGAAGCTTTCTTT.

The rearrangement uses TRBV19 and TRBJ2-1, with 9 bases aligning to TRBD2. V was pared by 0 bases and J by 3 bases, with 6 bases of the junction left unmatched. This CDR3 comprises 17 residues. Per germline, CDR1 LNHDA and CDR2 SQIVND (reference sequence). Written as DNA, the CDR3 is TGTGCCAGTAGTATAGATTCGAGCGGGAGGCTCTACAATGAGCAGTTCTTC. This encodes CASSIDSSGRLYNEQFF.

This sequence joins TRBV27 and TRBJ1-5; D gene ambiguous. The germline CDR1 and CDR2 sequences are MNHEY and SMNVEV (reference sequence). The ends were cut back, 8 bases at V and 6 bases at J, with 11 bases in the middle. CDR3 size: 12 residues. The chain's CDR3 is CASATAGQPQHF. DNA of the CDR3: TGTGCCAGCGCGACCGCCGGTCAGCCCCAGCATTTT.

The gene calls are TRBV5-1 and TRBJ2-7, with D uncertain. CDR1 is SGHRS and CDR2 is YFSETQ in the germline V gene. The CDR3 is 14 amino acids. The V end was cut by 1 base, the J end by 3 bases, with 11 bases between. The CDR3 loop reads CASSLTGLVYEQYF. The DNA for the CDR3 is TGCGCCAGCAGCTTGACGGGTCTCGTCTACGAGCAGTACTTC.